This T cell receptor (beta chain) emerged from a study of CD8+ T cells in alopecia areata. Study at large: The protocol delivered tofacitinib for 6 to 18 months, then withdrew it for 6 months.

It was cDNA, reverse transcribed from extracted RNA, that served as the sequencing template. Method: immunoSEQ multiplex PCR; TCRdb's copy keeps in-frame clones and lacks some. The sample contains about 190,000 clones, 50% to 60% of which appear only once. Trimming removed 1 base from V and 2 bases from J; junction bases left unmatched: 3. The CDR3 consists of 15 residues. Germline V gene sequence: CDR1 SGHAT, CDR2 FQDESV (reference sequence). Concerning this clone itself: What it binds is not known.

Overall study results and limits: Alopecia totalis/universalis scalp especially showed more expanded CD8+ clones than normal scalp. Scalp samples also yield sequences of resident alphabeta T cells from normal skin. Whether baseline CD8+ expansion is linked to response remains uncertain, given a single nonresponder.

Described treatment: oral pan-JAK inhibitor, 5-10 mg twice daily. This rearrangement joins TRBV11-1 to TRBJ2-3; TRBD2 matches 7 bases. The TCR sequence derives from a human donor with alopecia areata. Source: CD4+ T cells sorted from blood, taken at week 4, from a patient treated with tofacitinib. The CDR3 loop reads CASSLEAGFTDTQYF. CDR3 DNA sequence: TGTGCCAGCAGCTTAGAAGCGGGGTTCACAGATACGCAGTATTTT.